The following is a T cell receptor (beta chain) sequence with its context. The CDR3 length is 16 residues. V lost 4 bases, J lost 2 bases, and 5 bases stayed unmatched. Germline V CDR1 and CDR2: SEHNR, FQNEAQ (reference sequence). The data were obtained in a study of blood T cell repertoires in COVID-19. Libraries were prepared by immunoSEQ multiplex PCR; TCRdb keeps only in-frame clonotypes and omits some of them. The sample shows 100,000 to 120,000 clones, approximately 90% of them seen only once. The receptor was derived from a woman aged 45 to 65 with acute or convalescent COVID-19. Source material: peripheral blood. V is TRBV7-9 and J is TRBJ2-7, with 13 bases identical to TRBD2. CDR3 amino acids: CASSSAGLAGTYEQYF. In nucleotides, the CDR3 is TGTGCCAGCAGCTCGGCGGGACTAGCGGGGACCTACGAGCAGTACTTC. The whole variable domain, filled in from reference TRBV7-9 and TRBJ2-7, reads DTGVSQNPRHKITKRGQNVTFRCDPISEHNRLYWYRQTLGQGPEFLTYFQNEAQLEKSRLLSDRFSAERPKGSFSTLEIQRTEQGDSAMYLCASSSAGLAGTYEQYFGPGTRLTVT.